The sequence of this T cell receptor (beta chain) was determined in a study of vaccination and CD4 T cells after COVID-19. Study-wide background: Researchers treated cells with overlapping spike peptides taken from SARS-CoV-2, HCoV-NL63, HCoV-OC43 and HCoV-229E. Controls used CEFX viral epitopes (positive), HIV-1 Nef peptides (negative), or no peptide. The study, taken as a whole, reports: Convalescent patients had a median roughly 90% of reactive clones appearing only post-vaccination.

V lost 4 bases, J lost 4 bases, and 10 bases stayed unmatched. Per the germline V gene, CDR1 is LNHDA and CDR2 is SQIVND (reference sequence). The CDR3 covers 16 residues. CD4+ T cells that had been cultured provided DNA sequenced with the Oncomine TCR Beta short-read assay. TCRdb re-called the PCR reads with MiXCR, one entry per CDR3 protein. The table has fewer than 15,000 distinct CDR3 sequences, roughly 30% seen once; the top ten hold roughly 15%. Treatment specified: approximately nine-day PBMC culture with coronavirus spike peptide pools or control peptides (ViraFEST assay). T cells were expanded with peptide pools, and expanded clonotypes were identified by TCR sequencing. With regard to this clonotype: Its antigen is unknown.

This sequence originates from a human donor with COVID-19. Input material: cultured CD4+ T cells from blood. The chain has TRBV19 and TRBJ1-5, with 7 bases lining up with TRBD1. The CDR3 DNA sequence: TGTGCCAGTAGTACCCTGGGACAGATCTATAATCAGCCCCAGCATTTT. Its protein product is CASSTLGQIYNQPQHF.